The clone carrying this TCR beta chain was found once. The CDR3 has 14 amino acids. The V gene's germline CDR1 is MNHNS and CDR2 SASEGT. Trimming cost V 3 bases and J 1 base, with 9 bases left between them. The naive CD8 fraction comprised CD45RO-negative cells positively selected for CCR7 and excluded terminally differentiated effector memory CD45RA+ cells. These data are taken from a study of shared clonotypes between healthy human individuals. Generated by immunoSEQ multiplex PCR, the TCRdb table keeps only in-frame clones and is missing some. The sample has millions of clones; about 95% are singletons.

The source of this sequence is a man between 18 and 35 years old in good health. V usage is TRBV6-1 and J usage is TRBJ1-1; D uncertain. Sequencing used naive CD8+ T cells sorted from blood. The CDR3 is CASSDPTANTEAFF. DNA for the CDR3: TGTGCCAGCAGTGACCCGACGGCGAACACTGAAGCTTTCTTT.